The sequence of this T cell receptor beta chain was determined in a study of blood T cell repertoires in COVID-19. About the study: From the United States, Italy and Spain came samples of acute and convalescent COVID-19. PBMCs, B-cell-depleted T cells, or T cells provided the cDNA or gDNA that made up the material.

In the original processing: Estimates of nucleated cell counts were drawn from the amplification of reference gene primers. TCRdb keeps only in-frame clones here, not all; method: immunoSEQ multiplex PCR. Clone size and V and J calls were adopted from that table, with D and trimming inferred from the DNA. The table shows over 100,000 clones, with approximately 92% occurring only once. This clonotype originated in a man aged 18 to 30 with acute or convalescent COVID-19. Material for sequencing was peripheral blood.

In DNA, the CDR3 is TGTGCCAGCAGTGATCTCCAACAGGGAGCTGGCTACACCTTC. This gives the protein CASSDLQQGAGYTF. The chain couples TRBV25-1 to TRBJ1-2; TRBD1 might be the D (6 bases). CDR1 and CDR2 (germline): MGHDK, SYGVNS. The CDR3 is 14 amino acids. V was pared by 3 bases and J by 7 bases, with 15 bases between.